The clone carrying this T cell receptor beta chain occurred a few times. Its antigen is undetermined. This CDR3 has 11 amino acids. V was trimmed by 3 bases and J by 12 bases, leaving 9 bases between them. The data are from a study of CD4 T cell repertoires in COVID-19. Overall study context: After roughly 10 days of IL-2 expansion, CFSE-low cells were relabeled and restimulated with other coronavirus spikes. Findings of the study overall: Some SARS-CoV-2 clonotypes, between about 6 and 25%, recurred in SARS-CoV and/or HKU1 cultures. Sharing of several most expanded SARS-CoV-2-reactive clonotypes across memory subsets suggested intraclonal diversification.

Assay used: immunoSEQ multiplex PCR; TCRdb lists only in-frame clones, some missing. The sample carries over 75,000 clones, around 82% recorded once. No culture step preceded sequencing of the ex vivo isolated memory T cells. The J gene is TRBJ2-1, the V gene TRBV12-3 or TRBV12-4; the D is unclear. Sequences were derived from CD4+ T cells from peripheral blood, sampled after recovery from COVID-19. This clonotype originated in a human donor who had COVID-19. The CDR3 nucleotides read TGTGCCAGCAGTTTGGGGTACGGGCAGTTCTTC. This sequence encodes CASSLGYGQFF.